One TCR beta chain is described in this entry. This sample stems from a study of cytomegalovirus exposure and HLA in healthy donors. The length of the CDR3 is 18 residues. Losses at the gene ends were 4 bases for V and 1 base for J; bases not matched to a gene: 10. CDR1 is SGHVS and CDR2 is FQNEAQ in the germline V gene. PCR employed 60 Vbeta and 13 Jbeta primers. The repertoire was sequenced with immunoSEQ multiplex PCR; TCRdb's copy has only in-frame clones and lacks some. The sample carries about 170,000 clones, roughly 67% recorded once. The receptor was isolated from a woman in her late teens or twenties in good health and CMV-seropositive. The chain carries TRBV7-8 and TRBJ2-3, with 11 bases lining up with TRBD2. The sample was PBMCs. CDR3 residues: CASSSLAGAPLGTDTQYF. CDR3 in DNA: TGTGCCAGCAGCTCACTAGCGGGGGCCCCCCTGGGCACAGATACGCAGTATTTT. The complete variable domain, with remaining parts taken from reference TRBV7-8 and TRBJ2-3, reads GAGVSQSPRYKVAKRGQDVALRCDPISGHVSLFWYQQALGQGPEFLTYFQNEAQLDKSGLPSDRFFAERPEGSVSTLKIQRTQQEDSAVYLCASSSLAGAPLGTDTQYFGPGTRLTVL.